Detailed here is one TCR beta chain. Its antigen is as yet unknown. Germline loops: CDR1 KGHSH, CDR2 LQKENI. This CDR3 contains 14 residues. The data belong to a study of cytomegalovirus exposure and HLA in healthy donors. The wider study: Within the Caucasian-associated ancestry cluster were roughly 82% of the approximately 370 genotyped donors. Study conclusions and caveats: Accounts indicate the classifier identified cytomegalovirus status with strong specificity and sensitivity.

Both 60 Vbeta primers and 13 Jbeta primers went into the PCR. Sequenced by immunoSEQ multiplex PCR; TCRdb stores in-frame clones only, minus some. The sample lists more than 200,000 clones, almost 80% occurring once. The TCR sequence derives from a man younger than 30 in good health and CMV-seronegative. The rearrangement uses TRBV18 and TRBJ2-5; D possibly corresponds to TRBD2 (5 bases). The J call may not be correct, given that the DNA end is closer to TRBJ2-7. Sequenced: PBMCs. The CDR3 here is CASSPTRSGNEQYF. Written as DNA, the CDR3 is TGTGCCAGCTCACCCACACGTTCGGGGAACGAGCAGTACTTC.